The 21 T cell receptor beta chains in this list originate from one sample, sequenced in a study of control samples from healthy donors and cancer patients. The assay was immunoSEQ multiplex PCR, and TCRdb's table has in-frame clones only and misses some. The sample lists fewer than 200,000 clones; nearly 90% were seen once. Sequenced material: blood. Source of these receptors: a woman aged 45 to 65 in good health.

This clone was seen only a few times. The CDR3 DNA sequence: TGTGCCAGCAGCCTCAAGGGAGCAGCTTTCTTT. Translating it yields CASSLKGAAFF. This chain joins TRBV28 and TRBJ1-1; D is ambiguous. The CDR3 consists of 11 residues. Trimming removed 6 bases at V and 10 bases at J, with 12 bases between. In germline, CDR1 is MDHEN, CDR2 SYDVKM.

V is TRBV14 and J is TRBJ2-1; 9 bases are a match to TRBD2. The CDR3 runs to 16 residues. The trim removed 4 bases at V and 9 bases at J, leaving 13 bases unmatched. In germline, CDR1 is SGHDN, CDR2 FVKESK. CDR3 in amino acids: CASSPYSGLAMGEQFF. CDR3 coding DNA: TGTGCCAGCAGCCCATACTCGGGACTAGCTATGGGTGAGCAGTTCTTC.

This clone was seen just once. The chain recombines TRBV12-3 or TRBV12-4 with TRBJ2-7; D is undetermined. V lost 3 bases and J lost 6, with 6 bases in between. The CDR3 contains 11 residues. The CDR3 DNA reads as TGTGCCAGCAGTTTTGCGGCCGAGCAGTACTTC. As protein: CASSFAAEQYF.

The CDR3 here is CASSLGGHRGGYTF. The CDR3, as DNA: TGTGCCAGCAGCTTGGGTGGGCATCGGGGCGGCTACACCTTC. The chain couples TRBV5-4 to TRBJ1-2; D perhaps matches TRBD1 (5 bases). There are 14 residues in the CDR3. The V and J ends lost 0 bases and 8 bases respectively, with 14 bases between them. Germline CDR1 and CDR2: SGHNT and YYREEE (reference sequence).

V usage is TRBV5-1 and J usage is TRBJ2-1, with TRBD2 matching 11 bases. V lost 4 bases to trimming and J lost 6 bases; unmatched junction nucleotides: 6. The CDR3 sequence is 15 residues long. CDR1 is SGHRS, CDR2 YFSETQ, per germline. CDR3 amino acids: CASSPWLAGGNEQFF. Here the CDR3 DNA reads TGCGCCAGCAGCCCCTGGCTAGCGGGGGGCAATGAGCAGTTCTTC.

This rearrangement joins TRBV27 to TRBJ1-1; 7 bases line up with TRBD1. CDR3 length: 13 residues. With V trimmed by 6 bases and J by 5 bases, 6 bases remained unmatched. Germline V gene data show CDR1 as MNHEY and CDR2 as SMNVEV (reference sequence). The CDR3: CASRDRDRTEAFF. The CDR3 DNA is TGTGCCAGCAGAGACAGGGATCGGACTGAAGCTTTCTTT.

The chain couples TRBV15 to TRBJ1-2; D gene unclear. This CDR3 comprises 12 residues. V was clipped by 2 bases and J by 8 bases, with 9 bases between them. CDR1 LNHNV and CDR2 YYDKDF come from the germline V gene (reference sequence). The CDR3 sequence: CATSRSVEGYTF. DNA for the CDR3: TGTGCCACCAGCAGATCAGTTGAAGGCTACACCTTC.

V is TRBV27 and J is TRBJ2-7; 8 positions match TRBD1. The CDR3 length is 15 residues. Germline V gives CDR1 MNHEY, CDR2 SMNVEV (reference sequence). V was pared by 6 bases and J by 0 bases, with 7 bases of the junction left unmatched. Written as DNA, the CDR3 is TGTGCCAGCAGCAAAGGACAGGGAGGCTCCTACGAGCAGTACTTC. As protein: CASSKGQGGSYEQYF.

Details on this clone: This sample includes further DNA sequences coding for the same CDR3. This chain links TRBV28 with TRBJ2-7, with D perhaps assigned TRBD1 or TRBD2 (5 bases each). CDR3 size: 12 residues. CDR1 and CDR2 from the germline V gene are MDHEN and SYDVKM. The V and J ends lost 8 bases and 1 base respectively, with 9 bases between them. The CDR3 DNA is TGTGCCAGCGGGACGGATTCCTACGAGCAGTACTTC. Its translation is CASGTDSYEQYF.

This chain joins TRBV28 and TRBJ2-3, with D unresolved. This CDR3 comprises 11 residues. V lost 8 bases and J 0 bases, leaving 3 bases between the germline ends. The germline V gene has CDR1 MDHEN and CDR2 SYDVKM. The CDR3 coding sequence is TGTGCCAGCGTCAGCACAGATACGCAGTATTTT. This gives the protein CASVSTDTQYF.

This rearrangement joins TRBV29-1 to TRBJ1-3, with D perhaps matching TRBD1 (5 bases). Germline CDR1 reads SQVTM; CDR2 reads ANQGSEA. Trimming stripped 7 bases from V and 2 bases from J, with 9 bases between. The CDR3 is 12 residues long. The CDR3: CSASGTGNTIYF. The DNA for the CDR3 is TGCAGCGCTTCAGGGACTGGAAACACCATATATTTT.

The chain couples TRBV5-5 to TRBJ2-1, with D possibly being TRBD1 or TRBD2 (5 bases each). CDR1 and CDR2 from the germline V gene are SGHKS and YYEKEE (reference sequence). This CDR3 contains 15 residues. Trimming took 0 bases from V and 10 from J, leaving 17 bases between them. The CDR3 DNA follows: TGTGCCAGCAGCTTGGTAGGACCTCGGGGCCTAGAGCAGTTCTTC. It specifies CASSLVGPRGLEQFF. The variable domain in full, with the rest retrieved from reference TRBV5-5 and TRBJ2-1, is DAGVTQSPTHLIKTRGQQVTLRCSPISGHKSVSWYQQVLGQGPQFIFQYYEKEERGRGNFPDRFSARQFPNYSSELNVNALLLGDSALYLCASSLVGPRGLEQFFGPGTRLTVL.

The genes are TRBV4-1 and TRBJ2-7; 12 nucleotides align to TRBD1. V lost 4 bases and J lost 4; bases outside the gene matches: 5. Per germline, CDR1 MGHRA and CDR2 YSYEKL. The CDR3 covers 15 residues. Written as DNA, the CDR3 is TGCGCCAGCAGCCGAACGGGACAGGGGGCATACGAGCAGTACTTC. It codes for CASSRTGQGAYEQYF.

The chain couples TRBV6-5 to TRBJ1-1, with 7 bases that match TRBD1. CDR3 length: 13 amino acids. CDR1 MNHEY and CDR2 SVGAGI come from the germline V gene. The junction had 10 bases not matched to a gene; V was cut back by 7 bases and J by 8 bases. The DNA of the CDR3 is TGTGCCAGCAACTTACAGGGGAGCACCGAAGCTTTCTTT. It codes for CASNLQGSTEAFF.

The V and J genes are TRBV7-2 and TRBJ1-4, with unresolved D. V lost 1 base and J 0 bases, leaving 6 bases between the germline ends. From germline, CDR1 is SGHTA and CDR2 FQGNSA. This CDR3 comprises 15 residues. The CDR3 is CASSLVPATNEKLFF. The DNA for the CDR3 is TGTGCCAGCAGCTTAGTCCCGGCAACTAATGAAAAACTGTTTTTT.

V usage is TRBV29-1 and J usage is TRBJ1-5; D perhaps matches TRBD1 (5 bases). The CDR3 runs to 14 residues. Germline-derived CDR1 and CDR2 are SQVTM and ANQGSEA. V was cut by 3 bases and J by 3 bases, with 12 bases left in between. The CDR3 DNA is TGCAGCGTTGAGATGCCAGGGTCCAATCAGCCCCAGCATTTT. It yields the protein CSVEMPGSNQPQHF.

The V call is TRBV28, the J call TRBJ1-2; D uncertain. Germline-derived CDR1 and CDR2 are MDHEN and SYDVKM. The CDR3 runs 15 residues. V was cut by 7 bases and J by 0 bases, with 15 bases left in between. The CDR3 sequence is CASTTGTLANYGYTF. CDR3 DNA: TGTGCCAGCACGACGGGTACCTTAGCTAACTATGGCTACACCTTC.

The V gene is TRBV18, the J gene TRBJ2-7; D is unresolved. V dropped 0 bases and J dropped 5 bases, with 20 bases sitting between them. CDR3 length: 17 amino acids. Germline V gives CDR1 KGHSH, CDR2 LQKENI. The CDR3 DNA is TGTGCCAGCTCACCACCTTCAATCGGACGCGGCCATGACGAGCAGTACTTC. This sequence encodes CASSPPSIGRGHDEQYF.

The rearrangement uses TRBV4-1 and TRBJ1-2; D ambiguous. Germline CDR1 reads MGHRA; CDR2 reads YSYEKL. The CDR3 sequence is 15 residues long. V gave up 2 bases and J gave up 0 bases, with 10 bases separating them. The CDR3 here is CASSQINSPNYGYTF. The CDR3 DNA reads as TGCGCCAGCAGCCAAATTAACAGCCCTAACTATGGCTACACCTTC.

The rearrangement links TRBV4-3 to TRBJ1-2, with unresolved D. The V gene lost 0 bases and the J gene lost 0 bases, with 11 bases spanning the gap. The CDR3 totals 16 residues. Germline values: CDR1 LGHNA, CDR2 YSLEER. This chain's CDR3 is CASSQDLGRSNYGYTF. The CDR3 DNA sequence: TGCGCCAGCAGCCAAGATTTAGGCAGATCTAACTATGGCTACACCTTC.

The J gene is TRBJ1-1, the V gene TRBV11-2; unclear D gene. Germline CDR1 reads SGHAT; CDR2 reads FQNNGV. Between the trimmed V and J ends, which lost 8 bases and 3 bases, there was a span of 7 bases. The CDR3 covers 11 residues. CDR3 nucleotide sequence: TGTGCCAGCGGTTGGGACACTGAAGCTTTCTTT. Amino acid sequence: CASGWDTEAFF. Filled out from reference TRBV11-2 and TRBJ1-1, the complete variable domain reads EAGVAQSPRYKIIEKRQSVAFWCNPISGHATLYWYQQILGQGPKLLIQFQNNGVVDDSQLPKDRFSAERLKGVDSTLKIQPAKLEDSAVYLCASGWDTEAFFGQGTRLTVV.